A selection of T cell receptor beta chains follows, all from one sample in a study of glioma-infiltrating T cells after dendritic cell vaccination. Here immunoSEQ multiplex PCR was the method, and the copy in TCRdb shows in-frame clones only, minus some. In the table there are 55,000 to 70,000 clones, around 86% of which are singletons. The source material was blood, sampled before dendritic cell vaccination. These receptors were collected from a human donor with glioblastoma. The CDR3 runs from the conserved cysteine through the conserved F or W. The D gene is left open where the match is weak. Size tells how often a clone was seen (once, few, many) or the class of an expanded clone, and some rows leave it out.

V	D	size	J	CDR3	DNA
TRBV5-6	TRBD2	few	TRBJ2-1	CASSPLTSSSYNEQFF	TGTGCCAGCAGCCCGTTGACTAGCAGCTCCTACAATGAGCAGTTCTTC
TRBV10-1	.	few	TRBJ2-7	CASSGYGDRYF	TGCGCCAGCAGTGGATACGGGGATCGGTACTTC
TRBV10-3	.	once	TRBJ2-7	CAISADRSYEQYF	TGTGCCATCAGTGCGGACAGATCCTACGAGCAGTACTTC
TRBV9	.	.	TRBJ1-1	CASSVASGGSGTEAFF	TGTGCCAGCAGCGTTGCCTCCGGGGGTTCTGGGACTGAAGCTTTCTTT
TRBV28	TRBD1	.	TRBJ2-7	CASSFSGQGIYEQYF	TGTGCCAGCAGTTTCTCGGGACAGGGGATTTACGAGCAGTACTTC
TRBV5-1	.	.	TRBJ1-5	CASSPEGQQMYQPQHF	TGCGCCAGCAGCCCGGAAGGACAGCAGATGTATCAGCCCCAGCATTTT
TRBV28	TRBD1	.	TRBJ1-4	CASSSTRGLVKLFF	TGTGCCAGCAGTTCGACCAGGGGGCTGGTAAAACTGTTTTTT
TRBV19	.	few	TRBJ1-1	CASSIGAEGTEAFF	TGTGCCAGTAGTATCGGGGCGGAGGGCACTGAAGCTTTCTTT
TRBV28	.	.	TRBJ1-4	CASSFRTMLNEKLFF	TGTGCCAGCAGTTTCCGGACAATGCTCAATGAAAAACTGTTTTTT
TRBV13	TRBD1	.	TRBJ2-2	CATLRDRDALGELFF	TGTGCCACCCTACGGGACAGGGATGCTCTCGGGGAGCTGTTTTTT
TRBV13	.	.	TRBJ2-7	CASSPPHGSEQYF	TGTGCCAGCAGCCCCCCCCATGGCTCTGAGCAGTACTTC
TRBV9	.	.	TRBJ2-3	CASSLQGTDTQYF	TGTGCCAGCAGCCTACAGGGAACAGATACGCAGTATTTT
TRBV2	.	.	TRBJ2-5	CASSVYGGFETQYF	TGTGCCAGCAGTGTTTATGGAGGGTTCGAGACCCAGTACTTC
TRBV2	TRBD1	.	TRBJ2-7	CASSETRQGREQYF	TGTGCCAGCAGTGAAACACGACAGGGGAGGGAGCAGTACTTC
TRBV7-8	.	.	TRBJ1-1	CASSASDRLNTEAFF	TGTGCCAGCAGCGCGTCCGACAGGTTGAACACTGAAGCTTTCTTT
TRBV28	TRBD1	.	TRBJ1-5	CASSTISGTVNQPQHF	TGTGCCAGCAGCACAATCTCCGGGACAGTCAATCAGCCCCAGCATTTT
TRBV6-5	.	.	TRBJ2-2	CASSPGALTGELFF	TGTGCCAGCAGTCCAGGGGCCCTCACCGGGGAGCTGTTTTTT
TRBV19	TRBD1	.	TRBJ2-5	CASSIGQGETQYF	TGTGCCAGTAGTATCGGACAGGGCGAGACCCAGTACTTC
TRBV6-6	.	.	TRBJ1-6	CASRSQGSGSPLHF	TGTGCCAGCAGATCTCAGGGGTCAGGGTCACCCCTCCACTTT
TRBV5-8	.	.	TRBJ2-1	CARWPPGNNEQFF	TGTGCCAGGTGGCCCCCAGGCAACAATGAGCAGTTCTTC
TRBV28	.	.	TRBJ1-4	CASSPDSSNEKLFF	TGTGCCAGCAGTCCCGACAGCTCAAATGAAAAACTGTTTTTT
TRBV5-4	.	.	TRBJ1-1	CASSLRGGIADAFF	TGTGCCAGCAGCTTGCGGGGGGGGATTGCTGACGCTTTCTTT
TRBV27	.	.	TRBJ1-2	CASSLKAGAYTNYGYTF	TGTGCCAGCAGTTTAAAGGCGGGTGCCTACACTAACTATGGCTACACCTTC